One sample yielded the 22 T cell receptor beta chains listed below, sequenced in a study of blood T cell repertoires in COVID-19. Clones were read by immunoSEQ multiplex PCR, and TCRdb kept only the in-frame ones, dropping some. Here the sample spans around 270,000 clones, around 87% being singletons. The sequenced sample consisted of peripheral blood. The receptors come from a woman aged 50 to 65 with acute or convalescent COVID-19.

For the CDR3, the DNA is TGTGCCAGCGCCGCGCTAGCGGGAGCCTACTCCTACAATGAGCAGTTCTTC. Its protein is CASAALAGAYSYNEQFF. The chain carries TRBV3-1 (or the pseudogene TRBV3-2) and TRBJ2-1, with 10 bases fitting TRBD2. Germline loops: CDR1 LGHDT, CDR2 YNNKEL (reference sequence). There are 17 residues in the CDR3. The ends lost 8 bases at V and 0 bases at J; junction bases unmatched: 10.

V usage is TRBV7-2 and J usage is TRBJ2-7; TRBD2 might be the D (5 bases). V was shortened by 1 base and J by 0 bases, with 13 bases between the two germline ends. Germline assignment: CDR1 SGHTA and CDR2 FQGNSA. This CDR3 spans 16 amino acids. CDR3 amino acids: CASSLVGVGSSYEQYF. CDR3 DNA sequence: TGTGCCAGCAGCTTAGTGGGAGTTGGTAGCTCCTACGAGCAGTACTTC.

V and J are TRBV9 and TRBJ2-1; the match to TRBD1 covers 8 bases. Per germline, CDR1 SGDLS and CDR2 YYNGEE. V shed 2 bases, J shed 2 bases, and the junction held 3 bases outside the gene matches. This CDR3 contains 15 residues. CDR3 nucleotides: TGTGCCAGCAGCGTTTTGGGACAGGCCTACAATGAGCAGTTCTTC. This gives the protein CASSVLGQAYNEQFF.

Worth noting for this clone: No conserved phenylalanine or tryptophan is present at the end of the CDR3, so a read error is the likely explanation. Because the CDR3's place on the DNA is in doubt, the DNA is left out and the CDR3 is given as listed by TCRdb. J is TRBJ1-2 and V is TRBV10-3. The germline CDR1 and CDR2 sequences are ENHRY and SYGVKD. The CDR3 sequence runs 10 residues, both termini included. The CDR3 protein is CAISGRVGSG.

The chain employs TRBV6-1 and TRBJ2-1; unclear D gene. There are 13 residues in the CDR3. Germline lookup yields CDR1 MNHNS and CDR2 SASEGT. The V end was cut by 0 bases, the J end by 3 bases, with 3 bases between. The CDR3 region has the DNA TGTGCCAGCAGTGAAGCGTACTACAATGAGCAGTTCTTC. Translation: CASSEAYYNEQFF.

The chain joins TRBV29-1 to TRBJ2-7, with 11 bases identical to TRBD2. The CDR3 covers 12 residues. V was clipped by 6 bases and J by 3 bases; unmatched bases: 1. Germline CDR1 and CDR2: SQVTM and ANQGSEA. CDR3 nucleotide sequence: TGCAGCGTAACTAGCGGGGGCTACGAGCAGTACTTC. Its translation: CSVTSGGYEQYF.

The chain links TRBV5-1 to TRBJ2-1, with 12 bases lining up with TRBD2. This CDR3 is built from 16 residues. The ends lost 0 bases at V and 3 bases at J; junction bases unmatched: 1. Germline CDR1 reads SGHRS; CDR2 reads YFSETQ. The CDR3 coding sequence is TGCGCCAGCAGCTTGGGGACTAGCGGGATCTACAATGAGCAGTTCTTC. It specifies CASSLGTSGIYNEQFF.

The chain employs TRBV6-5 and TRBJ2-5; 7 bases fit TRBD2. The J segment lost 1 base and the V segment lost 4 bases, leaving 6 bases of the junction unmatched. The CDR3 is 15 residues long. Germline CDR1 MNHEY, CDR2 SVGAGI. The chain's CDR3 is CASSSHGEGQETQYF. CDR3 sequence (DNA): TGTGCCAGCAGTTCCCACGGGGAGGGCCAAGAGACCCAGTACTTC.

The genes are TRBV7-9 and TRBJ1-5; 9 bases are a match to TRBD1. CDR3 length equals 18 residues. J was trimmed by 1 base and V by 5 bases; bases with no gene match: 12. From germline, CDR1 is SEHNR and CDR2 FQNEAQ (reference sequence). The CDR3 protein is CASSLTPGQGQSNQPQHF. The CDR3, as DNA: TGTGCCAGCAGCCTCACCCCGGGACAGGGTCAAAGCAATCAGCCCCAGCATTTT.

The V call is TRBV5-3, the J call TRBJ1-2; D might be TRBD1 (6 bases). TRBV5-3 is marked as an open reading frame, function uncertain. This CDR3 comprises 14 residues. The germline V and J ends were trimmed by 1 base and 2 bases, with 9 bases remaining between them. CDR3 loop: CARSLTGRNYGYTF. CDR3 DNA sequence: TGTGCCAGAAGCTTGACAGGGCGAAACTATGGCTACACCTTC.

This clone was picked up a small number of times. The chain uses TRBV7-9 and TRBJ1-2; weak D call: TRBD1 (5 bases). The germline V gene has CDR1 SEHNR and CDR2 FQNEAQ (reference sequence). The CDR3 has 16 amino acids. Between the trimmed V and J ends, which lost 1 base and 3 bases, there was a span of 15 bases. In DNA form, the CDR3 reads TGTGCCAGCAGCTTAGTGGGGGGACCGGAGGACTATGGCTACACCTTC. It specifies CASSLVGGPEDYGYTF.

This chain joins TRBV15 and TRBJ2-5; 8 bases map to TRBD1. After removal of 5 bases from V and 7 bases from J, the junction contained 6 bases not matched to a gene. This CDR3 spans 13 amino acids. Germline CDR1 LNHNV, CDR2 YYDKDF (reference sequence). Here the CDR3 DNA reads TGTGCCACCAGCCTACGGACAGGGCGGACCCAGTACTTC. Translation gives CATSLRTGRTQYF.

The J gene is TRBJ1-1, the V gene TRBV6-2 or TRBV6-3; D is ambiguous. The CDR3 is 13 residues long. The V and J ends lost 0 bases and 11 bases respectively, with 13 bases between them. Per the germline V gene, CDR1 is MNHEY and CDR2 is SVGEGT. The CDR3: CASSYSEGSNAFF. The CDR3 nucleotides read TGTGCCAGCAGTTACTCGGAAGGGAGTAACGCTTTCTTT.

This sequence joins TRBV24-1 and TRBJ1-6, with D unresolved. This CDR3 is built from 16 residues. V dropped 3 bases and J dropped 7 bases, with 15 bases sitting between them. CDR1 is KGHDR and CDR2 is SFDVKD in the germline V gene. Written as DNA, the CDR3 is TGTGCCACCAGTGATCCACGACACGGAACGAATTCACCCCTCCACTTT. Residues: CATSDPRHGTNSPLHF.

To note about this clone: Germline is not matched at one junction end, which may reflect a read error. The CDR3 spells CASSSLQGKQPQHF. CDR3 nucleotides: TGTGCCAGCAGCTCACTACAGGGCAAACAGCCCCAGCATTTT. The chain has TRBV11-2 and TRBJ1-5, with D possibly being TRBD1 (6 bases). The CDR3 is 14 residues long. CDR1 and CDR2 (germline): SGHAT, FQNNGV.

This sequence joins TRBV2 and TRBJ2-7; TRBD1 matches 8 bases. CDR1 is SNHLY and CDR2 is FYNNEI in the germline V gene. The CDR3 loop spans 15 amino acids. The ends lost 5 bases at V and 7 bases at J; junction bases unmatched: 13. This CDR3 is CASSSVGQGAGEQYF. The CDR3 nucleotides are TGTGCCAGCAGTAGCGTAGGGCAGGGGGCAGGTGAGCAGTACTTC. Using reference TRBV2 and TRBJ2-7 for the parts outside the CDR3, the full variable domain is EPEVTQTPSHQVTQMGQEVILRCVPISNHLYFYWYRQILGQKVEFLVSFYNNEISEKSEIFDDQFSVERPDGSNFTLKIRSTKLEDSAMYFCASSSVGQGAGEQYFGPGTRLTVT.

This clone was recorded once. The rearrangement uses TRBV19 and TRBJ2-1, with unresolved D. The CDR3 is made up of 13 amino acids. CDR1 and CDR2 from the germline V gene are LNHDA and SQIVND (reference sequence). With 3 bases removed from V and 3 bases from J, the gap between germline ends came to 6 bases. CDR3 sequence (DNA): TGTGCCAGTAGTATCTCCTTCTACAATGAGCAGTTCTTC. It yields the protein CASSISFYNEQFF.

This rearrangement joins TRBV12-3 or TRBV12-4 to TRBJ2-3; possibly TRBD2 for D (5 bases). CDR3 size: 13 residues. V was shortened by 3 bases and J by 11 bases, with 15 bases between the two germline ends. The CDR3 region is CASSLIGREGQYF. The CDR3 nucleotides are TGTGCCAGCAGTTTGATAGGGAGAGAGGGGCAGTATTTT.

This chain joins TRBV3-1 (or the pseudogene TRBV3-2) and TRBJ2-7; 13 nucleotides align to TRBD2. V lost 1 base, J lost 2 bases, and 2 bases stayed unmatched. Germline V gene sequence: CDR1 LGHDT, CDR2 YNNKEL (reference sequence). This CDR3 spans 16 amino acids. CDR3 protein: CASSQGGLAGTYEQYF. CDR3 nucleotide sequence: TGTGCCAGCAGCCAAGGGGGACTAGCGGGAACCTACGAGCAGTACTTC.

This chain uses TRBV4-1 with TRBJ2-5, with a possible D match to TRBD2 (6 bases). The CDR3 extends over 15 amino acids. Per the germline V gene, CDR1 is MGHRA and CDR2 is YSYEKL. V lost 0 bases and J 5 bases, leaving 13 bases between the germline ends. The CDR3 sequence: CASSQDGGSGETQYF. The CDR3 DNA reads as TGCGCCAGCAGCCAAGATGGTGGTAGCGGCGAGACCCAGTACTTC.

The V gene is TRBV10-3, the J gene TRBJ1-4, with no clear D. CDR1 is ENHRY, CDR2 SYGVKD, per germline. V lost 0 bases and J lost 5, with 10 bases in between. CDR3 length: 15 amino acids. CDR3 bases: TGTGCCATCAGTGAGTCTGGGCAACAAAATGAAAAACTGTTTTTT. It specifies CAISESGQQNEKLFF.

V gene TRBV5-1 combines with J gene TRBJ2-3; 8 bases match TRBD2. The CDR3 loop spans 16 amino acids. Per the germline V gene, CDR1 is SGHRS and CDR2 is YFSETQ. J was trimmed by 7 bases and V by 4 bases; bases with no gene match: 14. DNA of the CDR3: TGCGCCAGCAGCCCCCTACTAGCGGCCGCGGGAAATACGCAGTATTTT. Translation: CASSPLLAAAGNTQYF.